Listed below are T cell receptor beta chains from one sample, sequenced in a study of Ad26.COV2.S vaccination and SARS-CoV-2 variants. Generated by immunoSEQ multiplex PCR, the TCRdb table keeps only in-frame clones and is missing some. The sample lists 300,000 to 350,000 clones; 75% to 90% were seen once. Specimen: peripheral blood, collected in a trial of Ad26.COV2.S vaccine versus placebo. These receptors were collected from a person between 18 and 59 years old who received the Ad26.COV2.S COVID-19 vaccine or a placebo. CDR3s include the opening cysteine and the closing phenylalanine or tryptophan. D genes are given only for firm matches. Some rows have no size entry. The others give once, few or many, or a class for an expanded clone.

D	V	size	J	DNA	CDR3
.	TRBV7-9	.	TRBJ2-2	TGTGCCAGCAGCTTAGAGGCTCGCACCCATGGGGAGCTGTTTTTT	CASSLEARTHGELFF
.	TRBV6-5	.	TRBJ2-7	TGTGCCAGCAGCTACAACAGGGCACCAATATACGAGCAGTACTTC	CASSYNRAPIYEQYF
TRBD2	TRBV4-2	many	TRBJ2-7	TGTGCCAGCAGCCTCCAGGGCTCTAGCGGGGAAACCTACGAGCAGTACTTC	CASSLQGSSGETYEQYF
.	TRBV18	once	TRBJ1-1	TGTGCCAGCTCACCGGAGGGAGAGAAAGCTTTCTTT	CASSPEGEKAFF
.	TRBV2	.	TRBJ1-2	TGTGCCAGCAGTGGAGGGAACAGCTATGGCTACACCTTC	CASSGGNSYGYTF
.	TRBV9	.	TRBJ2-7	TGTGCCAGCAGCGTAGGTGGGGTCGAAAGCTACGAGCAGTACTTC	CASSVGGVESYEQYF
TRBD1	TRBV19	.	TRBJ1-4	TGTGCCAGCTCGAGGACAGGGGGCGCCCCTACCCATAATGAAAAACTGTTTTTT	CASSRTGGAPTHNEKLFF
.	TRBV6-4	.	TRBJ2-7	TGTGCCACCCGGTCAAGGGCCAGCTCCTACGAGCAGTACTTC	CATRSRASSYEQYF
.	TRBV28	.	TRBJ1-3	TGTGCCAGCAGCTGGGGGGGGGCCCCTAACTCTGGAAACACCATATATTTT	CASSWGGAPNSGNTIYF
TRBD2	TRBV24-1	.	TRBJ2-5	TGTGCCACCAGTAAGGCGGGAGTAGAGACCCAGTACTTC	CATSKAGVETQYF
TRBD2	TRBV11-2	.	TRBJ2-5	TGTGCCAGCAGCCCAGGGACTAGCGGAGAGACCCAGTACTTC	CASSPGTSGETQYF
TRBD2	TRBV5-5	few	TRBJ2-2	TGTGCCAGCAGCTTCCTAGCGGGAGCGAACACCGGGGAGCTGTTTTTT	CASSFLAGANTGELFF